A single sample gave rise to the 20 T cell receptor beta chains below, sequenced in a study of blood T cells in healthy people across ages. For the second PCR, which ran for about 7 to 11 cycles, a sample-barcoded 5' primer and a J-beta primer mix were used. MiXCR, run by TCRdb on the 5' RACE reads, gives a single entry per CDR3 protein. The sample holds about 800,000 distinct CDR3 sequences, roughly 25% seen once. These same data were also listed under a study on T cells of mothers and their children.

Sequenced sample: blood. Every receptor here comes from a boy younger than 18 in good health.

The chain employs TRBV20-1 and TRBJ2-4; D unclear. Germline loops: CDR1 DFQATT, CDR2 SNEGSKA (reference sequence). V dropped 5 bases and J dropped 6 bases, with 11 bases sitting between them. CDR3 size: 12 residues. The CDR3 DNA reads TGCAGTGCTGGTCCCACGATAAACATTCAGTACTTC. Its protein is CSAGPTINIQYF.

There are a few counts of this clonotype. V and J are TRBV29-1 and TRBJ1-2; TRBD1 is a possible D gene (5 bases). Trimming cost V 6 bases and J 1 base, with 12 bases left between them. CDR3 length equals 13 residues. The germline V gene has CDR1 SQVTM and CDR2 ANQGSEA. DNA of the CDR3: TGCAGCGTCCAGCCGGGACTTAACTATGGCTACACCTTC. Residues: CSVQPGLNYGYTF.

The V gene is TRBV7-6, the J gene TRBJ1-3, with D unclear. This CDR3 has 15 amino acids. Germline V gives CDR1 SGHVS, CDR2 FNYEAQ. The V gene lost 4 bases and the J gene lost 0 bases, with 10 bases spanning the gap. CDR3 in amino acids: CASSSGSSSGNTIYF. In DNA, the CDR3 is TGTGCCAGCAGCTCCGGTTCCTCCTCTGGAAACACCATATATTTT.

With respect to this clonotype: Since the CDR3 does not end with the conserved phenylalanine or tryptophan, this likely comes from a read error. The V call is TRBV7-3, the J call TRBJ2-3; a weak D match, TRBD2 (6 bases). The CDR3 loop spans 15 amino acids. The germline CDR1 and CDR2 sequences are SGHTA and FQGTGA. V lost 2 bases and J lost 1, with 10 bases in between. The CDR3 region is CASSLYGGGTDTQYS. The CDR3, as DNA: TGTGCCAGCAGCTTATACGGCGGGGGCACAGATACGCAGTATTCT.

The genes are TRBV11-2 and TRBJ1-4; D is perhaps TRBD1 (6 bases). Germline values: CDR1 SGHAT, CDR2 FQNNGV. The ends were cut back, 5 bases at V and 3 bases at J, with 10 bases in the middle. The CDR3 length is 14 residues. For the CDR3, the DNA is TGTGCCAGCAGCCTCAACAGGGCTAATGAAAAACTGTTTTTT. Translation: CASSLNRANEKLFF.

This clonotype was detected many times. The chain carries TRBV4-3 and TRBJ2-1; D could derive from TRBD1 or TRBD2 (5 bases each). This CDR3 has 15 amino acids. V dropped 0 bases and J dropped 2 bases, with 8 bases sitting between them. The V gene's germline CDR1 is LGHNA and CDR2 YSLEER. The CDR3 region has the DNA TGCGCCAGCAGCCAAGACCGGGACCCCTACAATGAGCAGTTCTTC. It yields the protein CASSQDRDPYNEQFF.

The V gene is TRBV24-1, the J gene TRBJ2-3; 7 bases agree with TRBD1. This CDR3 is 13 amino acids long. After removal of 8 bases from V and 6 bases from J, the junction contained 7 bases not matched to a gene. Germline loops: CDR1 KGHDR, CDR2 SFDVKD. CDR3 nucleotide sequence: TGTGCCACCAAAGACAGGGTAGCCGATACGCAGTATTTT. Its translation: CATKDRVADTQYF.

At least ten counts were recorded for this clonotype. The rearrangement uses TRBV4-1 and TRBJ1-2; no clear D. V lost 0 bases to trimming and J lost 2 bases, with 4 bases between them. The CDR3 consists of 13 residues. CDR1 is MGHRA, CDR2 YSYEKL, per germline. The CDR3 reads CASSQDGNYGYTF. The CDR3 nucleotides read TGCGCCAGCAGCCAAGACGGAAACTATGGCTACACCTTC.

The V gene is TRBV4-1, the J gene TRBJ2-1; TRBD1 or TRBD2 may be the D gene (5 bases each). The CDR3 extends over 16 amino acids. The ends were cut back, 1 base at V and 3 bases at J, with 13 bases in the middle. Germline assignment: CDR1 MGHRA and CDR2 YSYEKL. CDR3 DNA sequence: TGCGCCAGCAGCCAAGCGGGGCAGCTGGGCTACAATGAGCAGTTCTTC. Protein: CASSQAGQLGYNEQFF.

As DNA, the CDR3 is TGTGCCAGCAGTTTCCAGTTAGCGGGAGAAGGCACAGATACGCAGTATTTT. This codes for CASSFQLAGEGTDTQYF. The V call is TRBV27, the J call TRBJ2-3, with 9 nucleotides matching TRBD2. V was clipped by 3 bases and J by 1 base; unmatched bases: 8. CDR1 MNHEY and CDR2 SMNVEV come from the germline V gene (reference sequence). The CDR3 length is 17 residues.

This clonotype was picked up one time. V usage is TRBV5-1 and J usage is TRBJ1-4; D remains ambiguous. The germline V gene encodes CDR1 SGHRS and CDR2 YFSETQ. Trimming took 0 bases from V and 8 from J, leaving 14 bases between them. The length of the CDR3 is 15 residues. CDR3 nucleotide sequence: TGCGCCAGCAGCTTGGAAGGCGTGAGGAAAGAAAAACTGTTTTTT. Amino acids: CASSLEGVRKEKLFF.

There are a few counts of this clonotype. The chain joins TRBV6-6 to TRBJ2-1; TRBD1 might be the D (6 bases). The CDR3 is 15 amino acids. Trimming pared 8 bases from V and 0 bases from J, leaving 14 bases between. Per germline, CDR1 MNHNY and CDR2 SVGAGI (reference sequence). Here the CDR3 reads CASRKAGDSYNEQFF. CDR3 DNA: TGTGCCAGCCGAAAGGCAGGGGACTCCTACAATGAGCAGTTCTTC.

V is TRBV15 and J is TRBJ1-3; 8 nucleotides line up with TRBD1. The V segment lost 0 bases and the J segment 7 bases; nucleotides outside the gene matches: 8. The CDR3 sequence is 16 residues long. Germline CDR1 LNHNV, CDR2 YYDKDF (reference sequence). CDR3 region: CATSRDWTGRRNTIYF. The DNA for the CDR3 is TGTGCCACCAGCAGAGATTGGACAGGGAGGAGGAACACCATATATTTT.

This clonotype was observed a few times. CDR3 in DNA: TGCAGCGCTGGGGGAGGAGCGGGGTCGTACCAAGAGACCCAGTACTTC. Translated: CSAGGGAGSYQETQYF. The rearrangement links TRBV20-1 to TRBJ2-5; 7 nucleotides align to TRBD2. Germline CDR1 DFQATT, CDR2 SNEGSKA (reference sequence). This CDR3 spans 16 amino acids.

The V gene is TRBV10-2, the J gene TRBJ2-1, with 14 bases that match TRBD2. TRBJ2-7 explains the end of the DNA better; the J call may be wrong. CDR1 is WSHSY and CDR2 is SAAADI in the germline V gene. The CDR3 consists of 17 residues. CDR3 loop: CASIPGTSGSGAYEQYF. CDR3 DNA: TGCGCCAGCATTCCCGGGACTAGCGGGAGTGGGGCCTACGAGCAGTACTTC.

This clonotype was seen a few times. This sequence joins TRBV5-6 and TRBJ1-1; 7 bases fit TRBD1. Trimming removed 0 bases from V and 4 bases from J; junction bases left unmatched: 6. Germline lookup yields CDR1 SGHDT and CDR2 YYEEEE. There are 15 residues in the CDR3. Written as DNA, the CDR3 is TGTGCCAGCAGCTTGGCGGGCCAGGGGGGCACTGAAGCTTTCTTT. Residues: CASSLAGQGGTEAFF.

The sample holds a few counts of this clonotype. The chain carries TRBV28 and TRBJ2-1; 7 bases fit TRBD2. CDR3 length: 15 amino acids. CDR1 MDHEN and CDR2 SYDVKM come from the germline V gene. With 3 bases clipped from V and 3 bases from J, the junction kept 5 bases outside the gene matches. This chain's CDR3 is CASSLAGVSYNEQFF. In nucleotides, the CDR3 is TGTGCCAGCAGTTTGGCGGGAGTTAGCTACAATGAGCAGTTCTTC.

The chain combines TRBV7-9 with TRBJ2-7; TRBD2 is a possible D gene (6 bases). This CDR3 spans 15 amino acids. V lost 4 bases to trimming and J lost 3 bases, with 16 bases between them. CDR1 and CDR2 from the germline V gene are SEHNR and FQNEAQ (reference sequence). The CDR3 here is CASSSFGGVLYEQYF. In DNA, the CDR3 is TGTGCCAGCAGCTCATTCGGAGGGGTCCTCTACGAGCAGTACTTC.

The chain recombines TRBV7-6 with TRBJ1-6, with a tentative D call TRBD1 (5 bases). This CDR3 contains 15 residues. The germline V gene has CDR1 SGHVS and CDR2 FNYEAQ. V was shortened by 3 bases and J by 5 bases, with 11 bases between the two germline ends. CDR3 sequence (DNA): TGTGCCAGCAGCTTCTGGGGCTGGGATAATTCACCCCTCCACTTT. It yields the protein CASSFWGWDNSPLHF. Supplemented by reference TRBV7-6 and TRBJ1-6, the full variable domain reads GAGVSQSPRYKVTKRGQDVALRCDPISGHVSLYWYRQALGQGPEFLTYFNYEAQQDKSGLPNDRFSAERPEGSISTLTIQRTEQRDSAMYRCASSFWGWDNSPLHFGNGTRLTVT.

There are a few counts of this clonotype. The rearrangement joins TRBV9 to TRBJ2-7; D remains ambiguous. Germline CDR1 SGDLS, CDR2 YYNGEE. The length of the CDR3 is 15 residues. V lost 0 bases and J 2 bases, leaving 12 bases between the germline ends. Here the CDR3 DNA reads TGTGCCAGCAGCGTAGGTCCGCTACCACCCTACGAGCAGTACTTC. Translation gives CASSVGPLPPYEQYF.